This T cell receptor (beta chain) was documented in a study of T cells in Graves' hyperthyroidism and ophthalmopathy. Researchers barred patients who had uncontrolled infection, other autoimmune disease, pregnancy or lactation. Germline V gene lookup returns CDR1 SGHTA and CDR2 FQGTGA. The CDR3 has 13 residues. Germline trimming cut 4 bases from V and 4 bases from J; bases unmatched to any gene: 1. RNA transcripts provided the source from which TCR beta CDR3 regions were amplified. When the TCR CDR3 underwent first-round RT-PCR, the HTBI primer set was used. Each CDR3 protein gets one entry after TCRdb re-called the multiplex PCR reads with MiXCR. The data contain 700,000 to 850,000 distinct CDR3 sequences, about a third of them singletons.

This chain joins TRBV7-3 and TRBJ2-1; TRBD1 agrees at 7 bases. Sequenced: blood. The clonotype originates from a woman aged 35 to 49 with Graves' hyperthyroidism. The CDR3: CASSSGQYNEQFF. In DNA form, the CDR3 reads TGTGCCAGCAGCTCGGGACAGTACAATGAGCAGTTCTTC.